These 11 T cell receptor beta chains were all obtained from the same sample, sequenced in a study of graft-versus-host responses after intestinal transplantation. Libraries were prepared by immunoSEQ multiplex PCR; TCRdb keeps only in-frame clonotypes and omits some of them. The sample yields tens of thousands of clones, about 93% seen once. Sample: PBMCs, taken 750 to 850 days after a first intestinal transplant, on the day of a second. All receptors derive from a human patient who received an intestinal transplant, so some T cells may come from the graft donor.

This chain joins TRBV6-5 and TRBJ1-3; 8 positions match TRBD1. Germline V gene sequence: CDR1 MNHEY, CDR2 SVGAGI. This CDR3 spans 15 amino acids. The ends lost 2 bases at V and 5 bases at J; junction bases unmatched: 5. The CDR3 DNA is TGTGCCAGCAGTTACGACAGGGGTGGTAGAAACACCATATATTTT. Its translation: CASSYDRGGRNTIYF.

This chain joins TRBV6-6 and TRBJ1-5, with D uncertain. CDR1 MNHNY and CDR2 SVGAGI come from the germline V gene (reference sequence). Trimming cost V 3 bases and J 2 bases, with 11 bases left between them. The length of the CDR3 is 15 residues. The CDR3 is CASSYRPMGNQPQHF. The CDR3, as DNA: TGTGCCAGCAGTTATCGTCCCATGGGCAATCAGCCCCAGCATTTT.

The rearrangement links TRBV2 to TRBJ1-3; maybe TRBD1 (6 bases). Trimming left V 5 bases short and J 0 bases short, with 8 bases between. CDR1 is SNHLY, CDR2 FYNNEI, per germline. The CDR3 runs 14 residues. DNA for the CDR3: TGTGCCAGCAGTCGACAGGTCTCTGGAAACACCATATATTTT. This encodes CASSRQVSGNTIYF.

The chain employs TRBV27 and TRBJ2-7, with D perhaps TRBD2 (5 bases). The CDR3 has 14 amino acids. Germline loops: CDR1 MNHEY, CDR2 SMNVEV (reference sequence). The CDR3 loop is CATSKSLGINEQYF. CDR3 in DNA: TGTGCTACCAGCAAGTCACTAGGGATCAACGAGCAGTACTTC.

The CDR3 protein is CASSLDVTAAGNTIYF. DNA of the CDR3: TGCGCCAGCAGCTTGGACGTGACAGCCGCTGGAAACACCATATATTTT. The chain has TRBV5-1 and TRBJ1-3; TRBD1 is a possible D gene (5 bases). V was clipped by 0 bases and J by 2 bases, with 12 bases between them. Germline CDR1 and CDR2: SGHRS and YFSETQ. CDR3 length equals 16 residues.

CDR3 nucleotides: TGTGCCAGCAGTGAAGGGACAGGGGGTGACGAGCAGTACTTC. Amino acids: CASSEGTGGDEQYF. The genes are TRBV2 and TRBJ2-7; 10 positions match TRBD1. V shed 1 base, J shed 5 bases, and the junction held 2 bases outside the gene matches. CDR3 length: 14 residues. Germline loops: CDR1 SNHLY, CDR2 FYNNEI.

This clone appeared once. The V call is TRBV19, the J call TRBJ1-2, with a possible D match to TRBD1 (5 bases). CDR1 and CDR2 (germline): LNHDA, SQIVND (reference sequence). Trimming removed 4 bases from V and 7 bases from J, with 13 bases in between. The CDR3 spans 13 residues. The CDR3 loop is CASSTSGTGGYTF. CDR3 nucleotide sequence: TGTGCCAGTAGTACATCCGGGACTGGTGGCTACACCTTC.

The chain is built from TRBV18 and TRBJ1-3; 10 bases map to TRBD1. CDR1 and CDR2 (germline): KGHSH, LQKENI. The length of the CDR3 is 18 residues. J lost 2 bases, V lost 3 bases, and 10 bases had no gene match. The CDR3 coding sequence is TGTGCCAGCTCACCTCAGAGGGACAGGGGATTTGCTGGAAACACCATATATTTT. Protein product: CASSPQRDRGFAGNTIYF.

This chain uses TRBV28 with TRBJ2-7; the D gene is possibly TRBD2 (6 bases). Trimming stripped 5 bases from V and 3 bases from J, with 20 bases between. Germline CDR1 reads MDHEN; CDR2 reads SYDVKM. The CDR3 extends over 16 amino acids. DNA for the CDR3: TGTGCCAGCAGTGCGTCGGAGGGCGGGAAGATCTACGAGCAGTACTTC. Its translation is CASSASEGGKIYEQYF.

The rearrangement joins TRBV9 to TRBJ1-6; 7 bases fit TRBD1. Germline V gene lookup returns CDR1 SGDLS and CDR2 YYNGEE. V lost 3 bases, J lost 10 bases, and 10 bases stayed unmatched. CDR3 length: 15 amino acids. The CDR3 region has the DNA TGTGCCAGCAGCGCAGACAGGGCCGGGAGATCACCCCTCCACTTT. This codes for CASSADRAGRSPLHF.

The chain joins TRBV29-1 to TRBJ2-1; D is perhaps TRBD2 (6 bases). The CDR3 is 15 amino acids. V lost 6 bases and J lost 5, with 20 bases in between. CDR1 SQVTM and CDR2 ANQGSEA come from the germline V gene. This chain's CDR3 is CSVDRSGRPNNEQFF. CDR3 sequence (DNA): TGCAGCGTCGACCGATCCGGGAGACCCAACAATGAGCAGTTCTTC.